This T cell receptor (beta chain) came from a study of T cells in Graves' hyperthyroidism and ophthalmopathy (dated by TCRdb to about 2019). Background on the whole study: Peripheral blood was collected at initial diagnosis, before any treatment. To identify TCR V-J signatures that set the groups apart, the researchers used a discovery cohort of about a hundred patients, made up of 40 to 45 with Graves' ophthalmopathy and some 60 with stable Graves' hyperthyroidism. Whether ophthalmopathy could be predicted prospectively was tested in an independent validation cohort made up of under 20 hyperthyroidism patients plus 17 patients who later progressed to ophthalmopathy. The roughly 94 discovery patients were randomly divided into training and test sets at a 7:3 ratio. In addition, the study compared T-cell repertoires in thyroid tissue and in blood from about six Graves' hyperthyroidism patients. Once sampling was done, hyperthyroidism patients were given methimazole at a starting dose of 30 mg daily, whereas ophthalmopathy patients were given high-dose intravenous methylprednisolone. TCR Vbeta CDR3 sequencing of 120 to 150 peripheral blood samples (approximately 44 ophthalmopathy, about 80 hyperthyroidism and roughly 17 progressor patients) is reported in the paper.

Amplification of TCR beta CDR3 regions was carried out from RNA transcripts. For the first round of RT-PCR on the TCR CDR3, the HTBI primer set was used together with the Qiagen OneStep RT-PCR kit. Libraries were constructed in a second round of multiplex PCR, after which size selection and purification were performed. Libraries were sequenced paired-end with 100 bp reads on an Illumina HiSeq2000. The original methods were these. Raw data were processed with SOAPnuke, discarding reads with adapters, uncalled bases, mean Phred below 15, or no exact constant-primer or identifier match. High-quality paired reads were merged using COPE v1.2.5, and each unique nucleotide sequence was defined as a clonotype. Clonotypes were aligned to IMGT TRBV, TRBD and TRBJ reference segments using MiTCR v1.1. The analysis was restricted to V-J combinations with a frequency above 0.0001, which together covered over 99% of the repertoires. A TCS score was defined as the ratio of F50 (clonal expansion) to E x V (chaos), with BLOSUM62-based TCRdist applied between CDR3 peptides within each V-J. Welch's t-statistics and random forest reduced around 520 V-J features to 13, which were used in a naive Bayes classifier (R e1071). TCRdb reprocessed the public reads (quality trimming at Q25 with fastp, clone calling with MiXCR) and kept in-frame beta chains. Rows merge per CDR3 protein into single entries with the most common DNA and genes. Here the V and J calls rest on TCRdb's processing, not on the authors' analysis. For this sample the table gives about 480,000 distinct CDR3 sequences, of which approximately 25% were detected only once. Clones ranked in the top ten supply over 9% of the sample.

Ophthalmopathy patients had moderately to severely active disease, Clinical Activity Score of at least 3, NOSPECS grade of at least 4, and duration under 3 months. The study excluded patients with uncontrolled infections, other autoimmune diseases, pregnancy or lactation. Diagnoses relied on clinical symptoms, serum thyroxine and TRAb, thyroid ultrasound and orbital computed tomography. Ficoll-Paque density gradient centrifugation was used to isolate PBMCs from approximately 10 ml of fresh peripheral blood. Trizol reagent was used to extract total RNA, and RNA quality was then checked on an Agilent 2100 Bioanalyzer. Broad study findings and their caveats: No statistical method was used to set the sample size in advance, and investigators knew the group allocation. A 13 V-J signature model separated ophthalmopathy from stable hyperthyroidism, with nearly 90% sensitivity and roughly 81% specificity in cross-validation and 80%/75% in testing. Blood samples also contained most of the expanded thyroid clonotypes (frequency above 0.001), which suggests that blood repertoires may reflect thyroid immune responses. In validation, progression to ophthalmopathy was predicted by the model with 70.59% sensitivity and 72% to 85% specificity, a median of 6.5 months before onset.

In regard to this clonotype: The clone's antigen remains unknown. There are no base qualities to consult, and no much larger clone falls within one base.

The sequenced sample consisted of blood. This clonotype was obtained from a woman aged 25 to 39 with Graves' ophthalmopathy.

The DNA sequence reads TGCGCCAGCAGCTTGGACAGTCTTAGCAATCAGCCCCAGCATTTT. This yields the protein CASSLDSLSNQPQHF. The V and J segments used are TRBV5-1 and TRBJ1-5, with the D gene call left open. V and J are truncated by 0 bases and 0 bases respectively, leaving an intervening sequence of 7 bases. Taken from cysteine to phenylalanine, the CDR3 has 15 residues. CDR3 DNA only is kept here, 45 bases in frame from base 1. Per the germline V gene, SGHRS is the CDR1 and YFSETQ is the CDR2.